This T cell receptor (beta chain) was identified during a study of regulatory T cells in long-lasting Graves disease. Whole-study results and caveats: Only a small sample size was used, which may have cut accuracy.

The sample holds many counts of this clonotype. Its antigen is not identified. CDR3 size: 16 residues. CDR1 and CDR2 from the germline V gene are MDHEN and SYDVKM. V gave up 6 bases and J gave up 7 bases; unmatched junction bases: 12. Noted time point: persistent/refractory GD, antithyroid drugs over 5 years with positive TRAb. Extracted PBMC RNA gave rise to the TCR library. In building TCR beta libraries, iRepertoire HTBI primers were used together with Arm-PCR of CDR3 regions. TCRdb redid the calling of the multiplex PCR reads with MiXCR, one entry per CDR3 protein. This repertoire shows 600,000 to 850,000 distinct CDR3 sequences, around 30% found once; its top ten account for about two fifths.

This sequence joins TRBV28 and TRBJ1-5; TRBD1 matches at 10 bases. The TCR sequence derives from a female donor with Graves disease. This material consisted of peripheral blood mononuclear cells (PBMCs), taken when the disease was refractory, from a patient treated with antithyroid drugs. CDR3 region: CASSTVGQGIRQPQHF. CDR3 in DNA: TGTGCCAGCAGCACAGTGGGACAGGGGATTCGCCAGCCCCAGCATTTT.